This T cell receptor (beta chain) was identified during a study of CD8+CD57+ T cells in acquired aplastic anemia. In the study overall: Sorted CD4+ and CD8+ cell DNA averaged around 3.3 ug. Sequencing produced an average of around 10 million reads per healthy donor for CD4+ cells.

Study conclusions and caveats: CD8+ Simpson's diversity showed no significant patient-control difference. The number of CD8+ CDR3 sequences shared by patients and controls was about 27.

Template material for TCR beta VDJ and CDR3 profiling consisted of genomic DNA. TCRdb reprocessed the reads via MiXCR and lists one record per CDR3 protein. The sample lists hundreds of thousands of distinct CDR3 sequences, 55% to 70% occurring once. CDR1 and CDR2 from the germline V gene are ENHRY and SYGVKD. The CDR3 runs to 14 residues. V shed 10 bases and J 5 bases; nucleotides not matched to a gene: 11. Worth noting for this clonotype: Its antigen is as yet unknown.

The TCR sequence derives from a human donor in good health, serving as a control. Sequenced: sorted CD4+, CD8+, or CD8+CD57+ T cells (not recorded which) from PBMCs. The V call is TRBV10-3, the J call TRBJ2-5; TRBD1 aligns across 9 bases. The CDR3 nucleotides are TGTGCCACCCGGAGGGGACAGGGAGAGGAGACCCAGTACTTC. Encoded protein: CATRRGQGEETQYF.